These 3 T cell receptor beta chains came from one sample sequenced in a study of cytomegalovirus exposure and HLA in healthy donors. PCR used 60 Vbeta primers and 13 Jbeta primers. The table came from immunoSEQ multiplex PCR; TCRdb's copy has only in-frame clones and leaves some out. Of some 140,000 clones in the sample, roughly three quarters were seen once. Sequenced input: PBMCs. Source of these receptors: a female donor in good health and CMV-seronegative.

A few counts support this clone. This chain uses TRBV7-8 with TRBJ2-1, with TRBD2 matching 8 bases. This CDR3 contains 16 residues. Germline values: CDR1 SGHVS, CDR2 FQNEAQ. V gave up 5 bases and J gave up 9 bases; unmatched junction bases: 15. In DNA form, the CDR3 reads TGTGCCAGCAGCCCGGTCCCGGGACTAGATCCGTGTGAGCAGTTCTTC. It is translated as CASSPVPGLDPCEQFF.

The rearrangement joins TRBV28 to TRBJ1-5; D not certain. V dropped 5 bases and J dropped 3 bases, with 23 bases sitting between them. Looked up from germline, CDR1 is MDHEN and CDR2 is SYDVKM. This CDR3 has 18 residues. The CDR3 spells CASSRLALEADTNQPQHF. DNA for the CDR3: TGTGCCAGCAGTCGACTAGCCCTTGAGGCAGATACCAATCAGCCCCAGCATTTT.

This chain links TRBV4-3 with TRBJ1-3; D is ambiguous. Germline V CDR1 and CDR2: LGHNA, YSLEER. CDR3 length: 15 residues. Trimming removed 4 bases from V and 4 bases from J, with 14 bases in between. CDR3 region: CASSPTPGAGNTIYF. DNA for the CDR3: TGCGCCAGCAGCCCAACCCCGGGAGCAGGAAACACCATATATTTT.